The 15 T cell receptor beta chains below come from one sample, sequenced in a study of shared clonotypes between healthy human individuals. CD45RO-negative CD8 cells positively selected for CCR7 made up the naive population, which excluded terminally differentiated effector memory CD45RA+ cells. Sequencing was performed with immunoSEQ multiplex PCR; in TCRdb, only in-frame clones are kept and a portion is missing. The sample has about 580,000 clones; roughly 98% are singletons. The source material was naive CD8+ T cells sorted from blood. These receptors all come from a man aged 25-40 years in good health.

The genes are TRBV5-5 and TRBJ1-2, with D possibly TRBD1 on 6 matching bases. CDR1 is SGHKS, CDR2 YYEKEE, per germline (reference sequence). The CDR3 consists of 14 residues. Trimming shortened V by 4 bases and J by 3 bases, and 13 bases separated the two germline ends. As DNA, the CDR3 is TGTGCCAGCAGCCGTCCGACAGGTGACTATGGCTACACCTTC. It specifies CASSRPTGDYGYTF.

This chain uses TRBV5-6 with TRBJ2-7, with unresolved D. Germline assignment: CDR1 SGHDT and CDR2 YYEEEE. This CDR3 has 14 amino acids. Trimming cost V 0 bases and J 3 bases, with 10 bases left between them. The DNA for the CDR3 is TGTGCCAGCAGCTTGGACGGACCTCTCTACGAGCAGTACTTC. Translated: CASSLDGPLYEQYF.

This sequence joins TRBV7-6 and TRBJ2-6; D is possibly TRBD1 (6 bases). V was pared by 0 bases and J by 2 bases, with 17 bases between. The CDR3 has 19 amino acids. Germline CDR1 SGHVS, CDR2 FNYEAQ. This chain's CDR3 is CASSLADLRKGAGANVLTF. CDR3 coding DNA: TGTGCCAGCAGCTTAGCGGACCTTCGGAAGGGGGCTGGGGCCAACGTCCTGACTTTC.

This clone appeared once. The gene calls are TRBV2 and TRBJ2-3, with TRBD1 as a possible D gene (6 bases). The CDR3 consists of 15 residues. With 4 bases removed from V and 4 bases from J, the gap between germline ends came to 15 bases. From germline, CDR1 is SNHLY and CDR2 FYNNEI. CDR3 sequence (DNA): TGTGCCAGCAGTGGGGGGCAGGGGTTCGCAGATACGCAGTATTTT. Translated, it gives CASSGGQGFADTQYF.

V and J are TRBV7-5 and TRBJ2-1; the D call of TRBD2 is as the table states it, not checked on the DNA. TRBV7-5 is marked as a pseudogene. The CDR3 runs 13 residues. CDR3 sequence (DNA): TGTGCCAGAAGCTTTGAGGCGCTCGGTGAGCAGTTCTTC. This translates into CARSFEALGEQFF.

The genes are TRBV27 and TRBJ1-5, with a tentative D call TRBD1 (6 bases). Germline V gives CDR1 MNHEY, CDR2 SMNVEV (reference sequence). Trimming left V 5 bases short and J 0 bases short, with 14 bases between. The CDR3 spans 16 residues. As DNA, the CDR3 is TGTGCCAGCAGTCCGAGACAGGTTTATAGCAATCAGCCCCAGCATTTT. It specifies CASSPRQVYSNQPQHF.

The chain employs TRBV6-1 and TRBJ1-1, with a tentative D call TRBD1 (6 bases). Germline loops: CDR1 MNHNS, CDR2 SASEGT. The CDR3 contains 11 residues. With 8 bases removed from V and 6 bases from J, the gap between germline ends came to 10 bases. DNA for the CDR3: TGTGCCAGCGCCGGGGGCCCTGAAGCTTTCTTT. It encodes CASAGGPEAFF.

The V call is TRBV25-1, the J call TRBJ2-1; D uncertain. V lost 6 bases, J lost 1 base, and 4 bases lay in between. The CDR3 is made up of 12 amino acids. The V gene's germline CDR1 is MGHDK and CDR2 SYGVNS. The CDR3 sequence: CASSQSYNEQFF. The CDR3 coding sequence is TGTGCCAGCAGCCAGTCCTACAATGAGCAGTTCTTC.

The rearrangement uses TRBV7-6 and TRBJ2-2, with 11 bases lining up with TRBD2. The germline V gene has CDR1 SGHVS and CDR2 FNYEAQ. J lost 8 bases, V lost 1 base, and 6 bases had no gene match. There are 16 residues in the CDR3. CDR3 loop: CASSLEASGRMGELFF. For the CDR3, the DNA is TGTGCCAGCAGCTTAGAGGCTAGCGGGAGGATGGGGGAGCTGTTTTTT.

The chain recombines TRBV10-1 with TRBJ1-2, with TRBD1 as a possible D gene (6 bases). V was trimmed by 5 bases and J by 4 bases, leaving 17 bases between them. The CDR3 is 15 residues long. The germline V gene encodes CDR1 WNHNN and CDR2 SYGVQD (reference sequence). DNA for the CDR3: TGCGCCAGCAGTCTACGGGACACGGGCGTCTATGGCTACACCTTC. Its protein product is CASSLRDTGVYGYTF.

The chain has TRBV18 and TRBJ2-1; D is ambiguous. V lost 0 bases and J 7 bases, leaving 13 bases between the germline ends. This CDR3 has 15 amino acids. Germline values: CDR1 KGHSH, CDR2 LQKENI. This CDR3 is CASSPPVGPLNEQFF. The CDR3 nucleotides read TGTGCCAGCTCACCACCCGTAGGGCCATTGAATGAGCAGTTCTTC. Complete variable domain (other parts from reference TRBV18 and TRBJ2-1): NAGVMQNPRHLVRRRGQEARLRCSPMKGHSHVYWYRQLPEEGLKFMVYLQKENIIDESGMPKERFSAEFPKEGPSILRIQQVVRGDSAAYFCASSPPVGPLNEQFFGPGTRLTVL.

The rearrangement links TRBV7-6 to TRBJ2-7, with D tentatively TRBD1 (5 bases). CDR1 and CDR2 from the germline V gene are SGHVS and FNYEAQ. V lost 4 bases and J 2 bases, leaving 9 bases between the germline ends. This CDR3 has 13 residues. The CDR3 here is CASSSGNAYEQYF. The CDR3 DNA is TGTGCCAGCAGCTCAGGGAACGCCTACGAGCAGTACTTC.

V is TRBV29-1 and J is TRBJ2-7, with D possibly matching TRBD2 (5 bases). Germline CDR1 is SQVTM and CDR2 is ANQGSEA. The CDR3 loop spans 12 amino acids. The V end was cut by 3 bases, the J end by 2 bases, with 8 bases between. The CDR3 DNA reads as TGCAGCGTTGACTACGGGACCTACGAGCAGTACTTC. Protein: CSVDYGTYEQYF.

The chain employs TRBV6-5 and TRBJ1-4, with D uncertain. Germline V lookup: CDR1 MNHEY, CDR2 SVGAGI. V lost 3 bases to trimming and J lost 2 bases, with 7 bases between them. This CDR3 spans 14 amino acids. CDR3 nucleotides: TGTGCCAGCAGTTATTTCAGTACTAATGAAAAACTGTTTTTT. Protein sequence: CASSYFSTNEKLFF.

This clone was seen just once. This sample also contains other DNA sequences that code for the same CDR3. CDR3 amino acids: CASSLVLRAYNEQFF. The DNA of the CDR3 is TGTGCCAGCAGCTTAGTCCTCCGCGCCTACAATGAGCAGTTCTTC. The chain couples TRBV7-9 to TRBJ2-1; D not resolved. Trimming stripped 1 base from V and 2 bases from J, with 9 bases between. Germline V gene lookup returns CDR1 SEHNR and CDR2 FQNEAQ (reference sequence). CDR3 length equals 15 residues.